Listed below are T cell receptor beta chains from one sample, sequenced in a study of cytotoxic CD8 clonotypes in ibrutinib-treated CLL. The table came from immunoSEQ multiplex PCR; TCRdb's copy has only in-frame clones and leaves some out. The sample contains 250,000 to 350,000 clones, roughly 76% of which appear only once. The input for sequencing was PBMCs, taken at disease progression, from a patient treated with ibrutinib. The origin of the receptors is a human donor with chronic lymphocytic leukemia. The conserved cysteine and the conserved F or W are not part of the CDR3 here. Fields, in order: V gene, J gene, CDR3 protein.

>TRBV6-5|TRBJ1-4
ASSNTGFGKLF
>TRBV18|TRBJ2-2
ASSPRVNTGELF
>TRBV9|TRBJ1-1
ASRPGERAF
>TRBV27|TRBJ2-7
ASKLTGRSDEQY
>TRBV25-1|TRBJ2-5
ATRGGETQY
>TRBV27|TRBJ2-3
ASSSSMVSGGALDTQY
>TRBV5-1|TRBJ2-1
ASSLWLAGEYYNEQF
>TRBV29-1|TRBJ1-2
SVPNRARDYGYT
>TRBV4-1|TRBJ2-1
ASSPGLLGYNEQF
>TRBV12-5|TRBJ1-1
ASGTGGLNTEAF
>TRBV7-9|TRBJ1-4
ASSIRQGRIEKLF
>TRBV9|TRBJ2-7
ASSEGTGPSPYEQY